What follows are 9 T cell receptor beta chains derived from one specimen sequenced in a study of molecular identifiers for immune sequencing clone quantification. TCRdb recomputed calls from the PCR reads with MiXCR, one row per CDR3 protein. The sample gives 300,000 to 400,000 distinct CDR3 sequences, about a fifth of which show up once; under 0.95% is in the top ten. Sequencing was carried out using naive CD8+ T cells from blood, with Jurkat cell RNA spiked in. Noted subset: FACS-sorted CD8+CD4-CCR7+CD45RA+ naive T cells. The receptors were sampled from a human donor in good health. Some libraries in this study had Jurkat cell RNA spiked in.

This clonotype was recorded at least ten times. This rearrangement joins TRBV6-5 to TRBJ1-1, with 12 bases matching TRBD1. The CDR3 is made up of 16 amino acids. V lost 5 bases to trimming and J lost 3 bases; unmatched junction nucleotides: 7. CDR1 and CDR2 (germline): MNHEY, SVGAGI. CDR3 sequence (DNA): TGTGCCAGCAGTCGGGACAGGGGGCGAGGGTACACTGAAGCTTTCTTT. It encodes CASSRDRGRGYTEAFF.

This clonotype was counted a few times. This chain links TRBV11-1 with TRBJ2-5, with a tentative D call TRBD1 (6 bases). Germline values: CDR1 SGHAT, CDR2 FQDESV (reference sequence). V lost 4 bases and J 5 bases, leaving 17 bases between the germline ends. This CDR3 spans 15 amino acids. CDR3 amino acids: CASSSGTQVDETQYF. The CDR3 coding sequence is TGTGCCAGCAGCTCCGGGACACAGGTAGATGAGACCCAGTACTTC.

This clonotype came up many times. The V gene is TRBV28, the J gene TRBJ1-2; 8 bases are shared with TRBD1. CDR3 size: 15 residues. Germline CDR1 and CDR2: MDHEN and SYDVKM. The trim removed 5 bases at V and 4 bases at J, leaving 9 bases unmatched. CDR3 sequence (DNA): TGTGCCAGCAGTCTCCAGGGGGCAGTTTTCTATGGCTACACCTTC. Translated: CASSLQGAVFYGYTF.

This clonotype has just a few counts. The chain employs TRBV11-2 and TRBJ1-4; D remains unclear. Germline-derived CDR1 and CDR2 are SGHAT and FQNNGV. The length of the CDR3 is 15 residues. V was clipped by 2 bases and J by 7 bases, with 14 bases between them. The CDR3 DNA follows: TGTGCCAGCAGCTTAATTTTTTCGGACGCTGAAAAACTGTTTTTT. This gives the protein CASSLIFSDAEKLFF.

CDR3 sequence reads: CASSPGQGASDTQYF. The DNA of the CDR3 is TGTGCCAGCAGCCCTGGACAGGGGGCTTCAGATACGCAGTATTTT. The chain couples TRBV13 to TRBJ2-3; 11 bases line up with TRBD1. The CDR3 runs to 15 residues. Germline values: CDR1 PRHDT, CDR2 FYEKMQ (reference sequence). V shed 5 bases and J 4 bases; nucleotides not matched to a gene: 5.

A remark on this clonotype: A much larger clone lies one base from this, so it may be a read error. The CDR3 loop is CASSQHTSNYGYTF. CDR3 nucleotides: TGTGCCAGCAGCCAGCATACAAGTAACTATGGCTACACCTTC. This rearrangement joins TRBV4-2 to TRBJ1-2; D gene ambiguous. The CDR3 contains 14 residues. Looked up from germline, CDR1 is LGHNA and CDR2 is YNFKEQ. Trimming cost V 3 bases and J 1 base, with 9 bases left between them.

This chain connects TRBV7-9 to TRBJ1-3, with TRBD1 identical over 7 bases. Germline lookup yields CDR1 SEHNR and CDR2 FQNEAQ (reference sequence). This CDR3 comprises 16 residues. V dropped 3 bases and J dropped 0; count of bases not matched to a gene: 5. CDR3 sequence (DNA): TGTGCCAGCAGCTTCCCCTCAGGGGGCTCTGGAAACACCATATATTTT. It encodes CASSFPSGGSGNTIYF.

Ten or more counts support this clonotype. The rearrangement joins TRBV2 to TRBJ1-1, with 9 bases lining up with TRBD1. Germline V gene lookup returns CDR1 SNHLY and CDR2 FYNNEI. This CDR3 is built from 11 residues. The ends lost 10 bases at V and 5 bases at J; junction bases unmatched: 2. This chain's CDR3 is CAIGQGTEAFF. The CDR3 DNA sequence: TGTGCCATCGGACAGGGGACTGAAGCTTTCTTT.

The table lists this clonotype with a few counts. Sequence at one end of the junction differs from germline and may be a read error. The gene calls are TRBV6-2 or TRBV6-3 and TRBJ1-5; 8 nucleotides agree with TRBD1. Germline-derived CDR1 and CDR2 are MNHEY and SVGEGT. The length of the CDR3 is 14 residues. The chain's CDR3 is CAGSRGQGDQPQHF. CDR3 in DNA: TGTGCCGGCAGTCGCGGACAGGGCGATCAGCCCCAGCATTTT.